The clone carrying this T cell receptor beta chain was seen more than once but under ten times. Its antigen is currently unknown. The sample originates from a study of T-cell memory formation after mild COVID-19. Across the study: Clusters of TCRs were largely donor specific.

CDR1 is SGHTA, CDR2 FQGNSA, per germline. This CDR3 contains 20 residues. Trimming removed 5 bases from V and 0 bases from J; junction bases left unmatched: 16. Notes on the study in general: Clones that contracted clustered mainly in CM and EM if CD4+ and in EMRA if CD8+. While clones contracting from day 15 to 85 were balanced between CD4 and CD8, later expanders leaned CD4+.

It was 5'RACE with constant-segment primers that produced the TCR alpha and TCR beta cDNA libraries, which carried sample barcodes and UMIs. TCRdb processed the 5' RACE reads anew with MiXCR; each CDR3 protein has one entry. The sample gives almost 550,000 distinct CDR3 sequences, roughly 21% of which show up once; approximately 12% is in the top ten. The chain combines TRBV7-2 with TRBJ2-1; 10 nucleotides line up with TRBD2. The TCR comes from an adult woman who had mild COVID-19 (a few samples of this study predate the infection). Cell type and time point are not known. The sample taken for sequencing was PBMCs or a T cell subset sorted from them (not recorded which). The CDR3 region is CASSVPRGISGRGSYNEQFF. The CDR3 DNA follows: TGTGCCAGCAGCGTACCCAGGGGGATCAGCGGGAGGGGCTCCTACAATGAGCAGTTCTTC.